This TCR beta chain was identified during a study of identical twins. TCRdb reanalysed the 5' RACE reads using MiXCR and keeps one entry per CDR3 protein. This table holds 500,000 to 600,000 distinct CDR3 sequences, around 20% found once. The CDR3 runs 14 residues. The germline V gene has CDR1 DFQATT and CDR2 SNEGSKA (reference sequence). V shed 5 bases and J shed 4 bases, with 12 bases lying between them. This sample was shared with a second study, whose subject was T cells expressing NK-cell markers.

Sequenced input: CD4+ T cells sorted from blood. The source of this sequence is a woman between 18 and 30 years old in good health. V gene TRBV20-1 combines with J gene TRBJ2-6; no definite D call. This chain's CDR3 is CSAPVGYGANVLTF. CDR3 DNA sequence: TGCAGTGCTCCAGTGGGGTACGGGGCCAACGTCCTGACTTTC.